This T cell receptor beta chain was identified in a study of T cells after posttransplantation cyclophosphamide. Busulfan-fludarabine conditioning, marrow transplant, and cyclophosphamide on days +3 and +4 were administered. Only in-frame clones appear in the TCRdb table, and some are missing; sequencing was by immunoSEQ multiplex PCR. Here the sample spans about 17,000 clones, 75% to 80% being singletons. CDR3 length: 15 amino acids. V shed 5 bases, J shed 3 bases, and the junction held 5 bases outside the gene matches. CDR1 and CDR2 (germline): SNHLY, FYNNEI. This specimen was CD8+ T cells sorted from PBMCs, taken 1903 days after a stem cell transplant with posttransplant cyclophosphamide. The sequence came from a female patient in her 40s who received an allogeneic stem cell transplant from a related donor, was CMV-positive, and had no GVHD. The T cells may partly be graft donor cells. The chain combines TRBV2 with TRBJ2-7; TRBD1 aligns across 12 bases. The CDR3 DNA is TGTGCCAGCAGTTCCGGGACAGGGGGCGTCTACGAGCAGTACTTC. It yields the protein CASSSGTGGVYEQYF.